This is a list of T cell receptor beta chains from one sample in a study of blood T cell repertoires in COVID-19. The table came from immunoSEQ multiplex PCR; TCRdb's copy has only in-frame clones and leaves some out. The sample has approximately 130,000 clones, around four fifths seen once. Sequenced material: peripheral blood. These receptors were obtained from a human donor in a cohort sampled during active COVID-19. Each CDR3 is given with its conserved first and last residue. The D gene is left open where the match is weak. Clone size, where shown, is once, few, many, or a class for clones that have expanded.

once	TRBD1	TRBJ1-3	TRBV7-3	TGTGCCAGCAGACGGGACAGGAGCTCTGGAAACACCATATATTTT	CASRRDRSSGNTIYF
-	-	TRBJ1-1	TRBV2	TGTGCCAGCATGGAGGGACCGATGGACACTGAAGCTTTCTTT	CASMEGPMDTEAFF
few	TRBD1	TRBJ1-6	TRBV6-5	TGTGCCAGCAGTTACACACAGCAGGGGGTAGGATCACCCCTCCACTTT	CASSYTQQGVGSPLHF
-	-	TRBJ1-6	TRBV28	TGTGCCAGCAACCCGGGGATGTATAATTCACCCCTCCACTTT	CASNPGMYNSPLHF
-	-	TRBJ1-1	TRBV6-5	TGTGCCAGCCGGCCGGGATGGGGGAACACTGAAGCTTTCTTT	CASRPGWGNTEAFF
-	-	TRBJ2-5	TRBV27	TGTGCCAGCAGTTTATGGCAGCAAGAGACCCAGTACTTC	CASSLWQQETQYF
-	TRBD2	TRBJ2-1	TRBV7-6	TGTGCCAGCAGCTTAGGACTAGCGGGATACAATGAGCAGTTCTTC	CASSLGLAGYNEQFF
few	-	TRBJ2-7	TRBV5-1	TGCGCCAGCAGCTTGGAGGCAGGGCAAACCTACGAGCAGTACTTC	CASSLEAGQTYEQYF
-	-	TRBJ1-2	TRBV5-5	TGTGCCAGCAGCTTGGGACCGACATTGGACTATGGCTACACCTTC	CASSLGPTLDYGYTF
-	-	TRBJ2-7	TRBV12-3/TRBV12-4	TGTGCCAGCACCCTGTCGGCGGTGGCCGAGCAGTACTTC	CASTLSAVAEQYF
-	-	TRBJ1-5	TRBV6-5	TGTGCCAGCAGTTCTAGGGGGAGCAATCAGCCCCAGCATTTT	CASSSRGSNQPQHF
-	TRBD1	TRBJ1-1	TRBV28	TGTGTAGCGACAGGGATGAACACTGAAGCTTTCTTT	CVATGMNTEAFF
-	TRBD1	TRBJ2-1	TRBV28	TGTGCCAGCAGTTTATCTTCCAGGGGGCTCTACAATGAGCAGTTCTTC	CASSLSSRGLYNEQFF
-	TRBD2	TRBJ2-2	TRBV7-8	TGTGCCAGCAGCTTCCCCAACAGCGGGGAGAACACCGGGGAGCTGTTTTTT	CASSFPNSGENTGELFF
-	-	TRBJ1-1	TRBV19	TGTGCCAGTAGCTCTCCGGACAGAGACGCGACTGAAGCTTTCTTT	CASSSPDRDATEAFF
-	-	TRBJ1-1	TRBV6-2/TRBV6-3	TGTGCCAGCAGTTACCCCCGGGGGGGTCCTTACATGAACACTGAAGCTTTCTTT	CASSYPRGGPYMNTEAFF
few	TRBD1	TRBJ1-1	TRBV7-2	TGTGCCAGCAGCTTGGACTATAGGGGGCACATGAACACTGAAGCTTTCTTT	CASSLDYRGHMNTEAFF
-	-	TRBJ2-3	TRBV7-3	TGTGCCAGCAGCCCCCAGGCAACAGATACGCAGTATTTT	CASSPQATDTQYF
-	TRBD1	TRBJ1-1	TRBV30	TGTGCCTGGGACAGGGAGAACACTGAAGCTTTCTTT	CAWDRENTEAFF
-	-	TRBJ2-6	TRBV6-1	TGTGCCAGCAGTGATCAGGGGCACCTTTCTGGGGCCAACGTCCTGACTTTC	CASSDQGHLSGANVLTF
-	-	TRBJ2-1	TRBV20-1	TGCAGTGCTAGTTTTCTGCAGGGAAACAATGAGCAGTTCTTC	CSASFLQGNNEQFF
-	-	TRBJ2-1	TRBV4-3	TGCGCCAGCAGCCAAGATCACAGATCGGAGCAGTTCTTC	CASSQDHRSEQFF
-	-	TRBJ2-5	TRBV6-9	TGTGCCAGCAGTTATGTTAAGGGAGAAAATCAAGAGACCCAGTACTTC	CASSYVKGENQETQYF
-	TRBD1	TRBJ2-7	TRBV11-2	TGTGCCAGCAGCTCGTGGACAGGCCCCTACGAGCAGTACTTC	CASSSWTGPYEQYF
-	TRBD1	TRBJ1-4	TRBV19	TGTGCCAGTAGCGCAGGGGGAGCAACTAATGAAAAACTGTTTTTT	CASSAGGATNEKLFF
-	-	TRBJ2-2	TRBV7-8	TGTGCCAGCAGCTTGGACAGAGCCGGGGAGCTGTTTTTT	CASSLDRAGELFF
-	-	TRBJ1-1	TRBV12-3/TRBV12-4	TGTGCCAGCACAAACGCCGGCGGTCGGGCTTTCTTT	CASTNAGGRAFF
once	TRBD2	TRBJ2-1	TRBV3-1/TRBV3-2	TGTGCCAGCAGCGATACTAGCGGACAGTACAATGAGCAGTTCTTC	CASSDTSGQYNEQFF
-	-	TRBJ2-1	TRBV3-1/TRBV3-2	TGTGCCAGCAGCCCCCCAGGCCGTACCCGATACAATGAGCAGTTCTTC	CASSPPGRTRYNEQFF
-	-	TRBJ1-1	TRBV29-1	TGCAGCGTGGACACCAGTGAAGCTTTCTTT	CSVDTSEAFF
-	-	TRBJ2-7	TRBV10-3	TGTGCCATCAGTGATGTTGACAGCAGATACGAGCAGTACTTC	CAISDVDSRYEQYF
-	-	TRBJ2-1	TRBV14	TGTGCCAGCAGCCAAGGGAACAGGGTACGCAATGAGCAGTTCTTC	CASSQGNRVRNEQFF
-	-	TRBJ1-4	TRBV15	TGTGCCACCAGCATGGATACAGCAACTAATGAAAAACTGTTTTTT	CATSMDTATNEKLFF
-	-	TRBJ1-4	TRBV7-2	TGTGCCAGCAGCCTGGGGGGTAGGGGAGGGACTAATGAAAAACTGTTTTTT	CASSLGGRGGTNEKLFF
-	-	TRBJ2-5	TRBV5-6	TGTGCCAGCAGCTTGTTCGTGGCGGCCCAAGAGACCCAGTACTTC	CASSLFVAAQETQYF
-	TRBD2	TRBJ2-5	TRBV7-2	TGTGCCAGCAGCTTACGGGCTAGCGGGGTCCGGGGGTTGACCCAGTACTTC	CASSLRASGVRGLTQYF
-	TRBD1	TRBJ2-7	TRBV18	TGTGCCAGCTCACCATCAGAACAGGGGTCCTACGAGCAGTACTTC	CASSPSEQGSYEQYF
-	-	TRBJ1-1	TRBV6-5	TGTGCCAGCAGTTACTCGATCTTAGCTGAAGCTTTCTTT	CASSYSILAEAFF
-	-	TRBJ2-7	TRBV7-3	TGTGCCAGCTCTCCGGTGCCGGGGAACGAGCAGTACTTC	CASSPVPGNEQYF
-	TRBD1	TRBJ1-6	TRBV6-5	TGTGCCACACGCCGGACAGGGGATTCACCCCTCCACTTT	CATRRTGDSPLHF
few	-	TRBJ2-4	TRBV7-2	TGTGCCAGCAGCTTAGGAGGAGGGGACATTCAGTACTTC	CASSLGGGDIQYF
-	TRBD1	TRBJ2-1	TRBV25-1	TGTGCCAGCAGTGAACCTGGGACAGGGTTGAATGAGCAGTTCTTC	CASSEPGTGLNEQFF
-	-	TRBJ2-1	TRBV11-2	TGTGCCAGCAGCTTAGAAACGGGGGTGGGGGTTCCGCTCTTC	CASSLETGVGVPLF
-	TRBD1	TRBJ2-7	TRBV28	TGTGCCAGCAGTTCCCTGACAGGGGGCGTCTACTTC	CASSSLTGGVYF
-	TRBD1	TRBJ2-5	TRBV7-2	TGTGCCAGCAGCGATGGACAGGTTTTTGAGACCCAGTACTTC	CASSDGQVFETQYF
-	-	TRBJ2-7	TRBV5-6	TGTGCCAGCAGCTTTAGCGGAACCTACGAGCAGTACTTC	CASSFSGTYEQYF
-	TRBD1	TRBJ1-6	TRBV5-1	TGCGCCAGCAGCAAGAGGGACAGCAATAATTCACCCCTCCACTTT	CASSKRDSNNSPLHF
-	TRBD2	TRBJ2-3	TRBV28	TGTGCCAGCAGCCCCGGACTAGCGCCTAACACAGATACGCAGTATTTT	CASSPGLAPNTDTQYF
-	-	TRBJ2-3	TRBV3-1/TRBV3-2	TGTGCCAGCAGCCAGCCGGGTACAGATACGCAGTATTTT	CASSQPGTDTQYF
-	-	TRBJ1-2	TRBV12-3/TRBV12-4	TGTGCCAGCAGTTTCGAGGGAACCTATGGCTACACCTTC	CASSFEGTYGYTF
-	TRBD1	TRBJ1-1	TRBV18	TGTGCCAGCTCACCCGGACAGGGAGTTGAAGCTTTCTTT	CASSPGQGVEAFF
-	TRBD1	TRBJ1-1	TRBV7-9	TGTGCCAGCAGCGTAGGGGCCGGGAGACAGGGGCAGGGGAACACTGAAGCTTTCTTT	CASSVGAGRQGQGNTEAFF
few	-	TRBJ1-1	TRBV7-3	TGTGCCAGCAGCTTAACGGGGGGGATAGCTGAAGCTTTCTTT	CASSLTGGIAEAFF
-	TRBD1	TRBJ1-2	TRBV7-8	TGTGCCAGCAGCCACCGGTTTGGGACAGGGGATGGCTACACCTTC	CASSHRFGTGDGYTF
-	TRBD1	TRBJ1-5	TRBV11-2	TGTGCCAGCAGCTCCGGGACAGGGTCCTCGCAGCCCCAGCATTTT	CASSSGTGSSQPQHF
-	-	TRBJ2-3	TRBV2	TGTGCCAGCAGAAACAGGTTCGGGCTGGGGAGCACAGATACGCAGTATTTT	CASRNRFGLGSTDTQYF
-	-	TRBJ1-2	TRBV28	TGTGCCAGCAGTTTTCCCGATGGGAGAGCTAGTGGCTACACCTTC	CASSFPDGRASGYTF